This T cell receptor (beta chain) stems from a study of T cell responses to AZD1222 COVID-19 vaccine. Profiling relied on immunoSEQ multiplex PCR, and the TCRdb table lists in-frame clones only, not all of them. The sample consists of some 73,000 clones, roughly 89% of them appearing once. Germline-derived CDR1 and CDR2 are SGHDT and YYEEEE. The CDR3 loop spans 13 amino acids. Deletions cut 3 bases from V and 4 bases from J, with 11 bases between. This receptor was obtained from an adult who received the AZD1222 COVID-19 vaccine. Sample: peripheral blood, taken 28 days after the second AZD1222 dose. The chain links TRBV5-6 to TRBJ2-7; possible D gene TRBD1, 6 bases. CDR3 loop: CASSSYRVYEQYV. CDR3 sequence (DNA): TGTGCCAGCAGCTCCTACAGGGTATACGAGCAGTACGTC.